This T cell receptor (beta chain) was recorded in a study of blood T cells in healthy people across ages. The study, taken as a whole, reports: The study could not conclusively compare naive and antigen-experienced cells, given its unsorted PBMCs. Researchers deemed the diversity estimates from one million T cells underestimates.

V lost 4 bases to trimming and J lost 5 bases, with 11 bases between them. This CDR3 is built from 13 residues. Germline assignment: CDR1 SEHNR and CDR2 FQNEAQ (reference sequence). There are many counts of this clonotype. Antigen specificity is unknown. It was with a sample-barcoded 5' primer and a J-beta primer mix that a second PCR of roughly 7 to 12 cycles was run. Each of the cDNA molecules was tagged by a template-switch adaptor with 12 random nucleotides. MiXCR, applied by TCRdb to the 5' RACE reads, yields one record per CDR3 protein. The sample consists of roughly 2 million distinct CDR3 sequences, 49% of them appearing once.

This clonotype was sampled from a woman aged 40 to 49 in good health. Sequencing input: blood. This chain uses TRBV7-9 with TRBJ2-5, with TRBD1 as a possible D gene (6 bases). The CDR3 coding sequence is TGTGCCAGCAGCTACAGGGTCGGGGAGACCCAGTACTTC. Residues: CASSYRVGETQYF.